The source of this T cell receptor beta chain is a study of blood T cells in healthy people across ages. The study's findings and limits: In the absence of known donor CMV status, changes in expanded clonotypes were possibly confounded.

V lost 2 bases to trimming and J lost 2 bases; unmatched junction nucleotides: 8. Germline V gives CDR1 MGHRA, CDR2 YSYEKL. The CDR3 totals 16 residues. A second PCR, run for 7 to 11 cycles, used a sample-barcoded 5' primer plus a J-beta primer mix. A template-switch adaptor with 12 random nucleotides tagged each cDNA molecule. MiXCR, applied by TCRdb to the 5' RACE reads, yields one record per CDR3 protein. The data show over 1,200,000 distinct CDR3 sequences, roughly 64% seen once. With regard to this clonotype: Antigen unknown.

The sequenced sample was blood. The gene calls are TRBV4-1 and TRBJ2-7; 8 positions agree with TRBD1. The TCR was taken from a man younger than 30 in good health. The CDR3 is CASSQTTGGRPYEQYF. CDR3 nucleotide sequence: TGCGCCAGCAGCCAAACAACAGGGGGGCGGCCCTACGAGCAGTACTTC.